Each of the 24 T cell receptor delta chains below was sequenced from the same sample in a study of γδ T cells in repeated Plasmodium falciparum infection. Flow sorting of PBMC yielded separate Vgamma9/Vdelta2+ and Vdelta2-negative gammadelta T cell populations for bulk repertoire analysis. TCRdb re-called clones from the multiplex PCR reads using CATT. The table lists 70,000 to 95,000 delta-chain clones, 1.4% to 1.5% of them singletons, with 8.5% to 10% in the top ten. The material sequenced was gamma-delta T cells from blood. Receptors were obtained from a pool of human donors (malaria-infected and uninfected, not separated).

This clone appeared a few times. The mismatch at residue 9 between this DNA's translation and the TCRdb protein of a much larger clone likely reflects a read error; the protein shown is translated from the DNA. The chain carries TRDV2 and TRDJ3; D possibly uses TRDD1, TRDD2 or TRDD3 (6 bases each). No J segment appears in TCRdb, so it was assigned here by matching the sequence to germline. From germline, CDR1 is GEAIGNYY and CDR2 EKD. This CDR3 has 24 amino acids. V was cut by 0 bases and J by 0 bases, with 29 bases left in between. The CDR3 loop reads CACDTGLPRNTGTRLSWDTRQMFF. The CDR3 DNA reads as TGTGCCTGTGACACCGGTCTTCCTCGAAATACTGGGACCAGACTCTCCTGGGACACCCGACAGATGTTTTTC.

This clone came up a few times. A far larger clone is one nucleotide away, so this likely arose from a read error. Other nucleotide sequences in the sample specify the same CDR3. The rearrangement joins TRDV1 to TRDJ1; 9 bases align to TRDD3. This CDR3 comprises 20 residues. Germline-derived CDR1 and CDR2 are TSWWSYY and QGS. This CDR3 reads CALGEPFSDYWGSLTDKLIF. CDR3 bases: TGTGCTCTTGGAGAACCCTTTTCCGACTACTGGGGGAGTCTCACCGATAAACTCATCTTT.

This clone has more than one count but fewer than ten. TCRdb shows a much larger clone's protein in place of this DNA's translation, and the two differ at residue 20, likely through a read error; the protein shown is translated from the DNA. The V gene was identified as TRDV1, while no J gene was called; whether TRDD3, the table's D call, matches the DNA was not checked. Germline V CDR1 and CDR2: TSWWSYY, QGS. The CDR3 totals 22 residues. CDR3: CALGDPTFLLDIDTAFTDKPIF. CDR3 DNA: TGTGCTCTTGGGGACCCTACCTTCCTACTGGATATCGATACGGCATTCACCGATAAACCCATCTTT.

Comment on this clone: TCRdb lists the protein of a much larger clone for this DNA, which differs at residue 10, so this is likely a read error; the protein given here is translated from the DNA itself. V and J are TRDV1 and TRDJ2; D possibly corresponds to TRDD3 (6 bases). The J gene was not available in TCRdb and was assigned here by matching the DNA to germline segments. Germline CDR1 reads TSWWSYY; CDR2 reads QGS. The CDR3 extends over 16 amino acids. V dropped 2 bases and J dropped 4 bases, with 14 bases sitting between them. The DNA of the CDR3 is TGTGCTCTTGGGGAATGGGGCTGTGGGGGGACAGCACAACTCTTCTTT. It is translated as CALGEWGCGGTAQLFF.

V and J are TRDV1 and TRDJ1; D possibly corresponds to TRDD3 (5 bases). Assignment of the J gene here rests on matching the DNA to germline, because TCRdb gives none. CDR3 size: 15 residues. Trimming cost V 4 bases and J 4 bases, with 16 bases left between them. Germline CDR1 is TSWWSYY and CDR2 is QGS. This chain's CDR3 is CALGGRGGLNDKLIF. The CDR3 coding sequence is TGTGCTCTTGGGGGAAGGGGGGGGCTCAACGATAAACTCATCTTT.

This clone was found a few times. This chain joins TRDV1 and TRDJ1; tentatively, D is TRDD2 (7 bases). The CDR3 covers 16 residues. CDR1 TSWWSYY and CDR2 QGS come from the germline V gene. V gave up 5 bases and J gave up 11 bases, with 27 bases separating them. This chain's CDR3 is CALGTRFLPHWDLLIF. Here the CDR3 DNA reads TGTGCTCTTGGGACCCGATTCCTACCCCACTGGGATCTGCTCATCTTT.

The chain uses TRDV1 and TRDJ1, with 9 bases aligning to TRDD3. TCRdb lists no J gene, so it was determined here by aligning the DNA to germline. The CDR3 spans 20 residues. Germline CDR1 TSWWSYY, CDR2 QGS. After removal of 2 bases from V and 1 base from J, the junction contained 17 bases not matched to a gene. CDR3 DNA sequence: TGTGCTCTTGGGGAAGGTCTCTACCGTACTGGGGGACCCTTCACCGATAAACTCATCTTT. This translates into CALGEGLYRTGGPFTDKLIF.

This clone was seen only a few times. TCRdb's protein, taken from a much larger clone, differs from this DNA's translation at residue 6, likely owing to a read error; the protein displayed comes from the DNA. The chain employs TRDV2 and TRDJ1, with 8 bases aligning to TRDD3. The CDR3 runs 18 residues. V trimming: 0 bases; J trimming: 3 bases; junction bases outside the gene matches: 14. Germline lookup yields CDR1 GEAIGNYY and CDR2 EKD. CDR3 sequence (DNA): TGTGCCTGTGACACCCCTTCGGACTGGGGGGAAAGCCCCGATAAACTCATCTTT. It yields the protein CACDTPSDWGESPDKLIF.

This clone was detected only a few times. This likely reflects a read error, since a far larger clone is one base away. Other nucleotide sequences from this sample produce the same CDR3. This chain joins TRDV1 and TRDJ1, with 11 positions matching TRDD3. V gave up 6 bases and J gave up 11 bases; unmatched junction bases: 32. This CDR3 region has 21 residues. CDR1 is TSWWSYY and CDR2 is QGS in the germline V gene. This chain's CDR3 is CALGIEIPLRRSGGYAPRLIF. The CDR3 DNA is TGTGCTCTTGGTATAGAGATCCCACTTCGGCGTAGTGGGGGATACGCACCAAGGCTCATCTTT.

Notes on this clone: A far larger clone is one nucleotide away, so this likely arose from a read error. Within the sample, other DNA sequences also encode this same CDR3. V is TRDV2 and J is TRDJ1; D unresolved. This CDR3 region has 18 residues. The V gene's germline CDR1 is GEAIGNYY and CDR2 EKD. Trimming took off 0 bases at V and 0 bases at J, with 19 bases between the two ends. The CDR3 DNA is TGTGCCTGTGACACCGTAAGTCAAGGAGGAAAGTACACCGATAAACTCATCTTT. Its protein is CACDTVSQGGKYTDKLIF.

To note about this clone: TCRdb records a much larger clone's protein for this DNA, with a difference at residue 13 that likely arises from a read error; the protein given is the translation of the DNA. The CDR3: CACDTQESNGVHPWDTRQMFF. The CDR3 DNA reads as TGTGCCTGTGACACGCAAGAGTCAAATGGGGTTCACCCCTGGGACACCCGACAGATGTTTTTC. V and J are TRDV2 and TRDJ3, with TRDD3 as a possible D gene (5 bases). The J gene is absent in TCRdb and was assigned here via DNA matching to germline. This CDR3 is built from 21 residues. The V gene's germline CDR1 is GEAIGNYY and CDR2 EKD. V shed 1 base and J shed 2 bases, with 23 bases lying between them.

This clone was seen only a few times. A far larger clone is only one base removed, so a read error is likely. This sample also contains other DNA sequences that code for the same CDR3. The chain has TRDV1 and TRDJ1; 10 bases are shared with TRDD3. TCRdb gives no J gene; it was assigned here by matching the DNA to germline. CDR1 and CDR2 (germline): TSWWSYY, QGS. The CDR3 runs to 20 residues. The CDR3: CALGELGDAYWGIGTDKLIF. CDR3 DNA sequence: TGTGCCCTTGGGGAACTTGGGGATGCGTACTGGGGGATTGGAACCGATAAACTCATCTTT.

This clone has more than one count but fewer than ten. TCRdb shows a much larger clone's protein in place of this DNA's translation, and the two differ at residue 21, likely through a read error; the protein shown is translated from the DNA. The chain's CDR3 is CACAPRFLRRGDRFLPKYTDRLIF. CDR3 DNA: TGTGCCTGTGCCCCCCGCTTCCTACGAAGGGGGGATAGGTTCTTGCCTAAGTACACCGATAGACTCATCTTT. The V and J genes are TRDV2 and TRDJ1; D possibly uses TRDD2 or TRDD3 (8 bases each). The J gene was missing in TCRdb and was found by matching the end of the DNA to germline. CDR3 length equals 24 residues. CDR1 GEAIGNYY and CDR2 EKD come from the germline V gene.

This clone has only a few counts. TCRdb assigns this DNA the protein of a much larger clone, which departs from its translation at residue 13; this likely reflects a read error, and the protein shown comes from translating the DNA. This chain links TRDV2 with TRDJ1, with 9 bases matching TRDD3. The J gene was not available in TCRdb and was assigned here by matching the DNA to germline segments. CDR3 length equals 18 residues. The junction had 14 bases not matched to a gene; V was cut back by 0 bases and J by 4 bases. CDR1 is GEAIGNYY, CDR2 EKD, per germline. CDR3 sequence reads: CACDTVGSGTGGDDKLIF. The DNA of the CDR3 is TGTGCCTGTGACACCGTTGGCAGTGGTACTGGGGGAGACGATAAACTCATCTTT.

On this clone: This likely came from a read error, as a far larger clone is one base away. Within the sample, other DNA sequences also encode this same CDR3. V is TRDV2 and J is TRDJ1; D gene unclear. Here the J gene was assigned by germline matching of the DNA, as TCRdb has none. CDR3 size: 16 residues. Germline V CDR1 and CDR2: GEAIGNYY, EKD. V was cut by 4 bases and J by 0 bases, with 17 bases left in between. Here the CDR3 reads CACDPLLGTYTDKLIF. In DNA, the CDR3 is TGTGCCTGTGATCCCTTACTAGGGACGTACACCGATAAACTCATCTTT.

This clone was recorded at least ten times. The chain joins TRDV1 to TRDJ1, with D tentatively TRDD3 (10 bases). Germline CDR1 is TSWWSYY and CDR2 is QGS. This CDR3 region has 20 residues. With 7 bases removed from V and 5 bases from J, the gap between germline ends came to 35 bases. The CDR3 region is CALEGPSYDLLTGDTDKLIF. CDR3 in DNA: TGTGCTCTTGAGGGTCCTTCCTACGATCTACTCACGGGGGATACGGATAAACTCATCTTT.

This clone has ten or more counts. In the same sample, other DNA sequences code for this CDR3. CDR3 sequence reads: CALASTQPSYHQGSELGKLIF. The CDR3 DNA reads as TGTGCTCTTGCCTCTACGCAGCCTTCCTACCACCAGGGTTCCGAATTAGGTAAACTCATCTTT. This chain connects TRDV1 to TRDJ1; 9 positions match TRDD2. After removal of 7 bases from V and 7 bases from J, the junction contained 31 bases not matched to a gene. This CDR3 is built from 21 residues. Germline V gene data show CDR1 as TSWWSYY and CDR2 as QGS.

This clone has only a few counts. TCRdb has a much larger clone's protein, which differs at residue 3 from the translation of this DNA, likely because of a read error; what is shown is the protein translated from the DNA. This chain joins TRDV2 and TRDJ1; D is perhaps TRDD3 (6 bases). TCRdb carries no J gene annotation; the J gene was assigned here by matching the DNA with germline. The V gene's germline CDR1 is GEAIGNYY and CDR2 EKD. This CDR3 spans 17 amino acids. The CDR3 bases are TGTGCCCGTGACCCAGTGGGGGCCCCGGGGGACACCGATAAACTCATCTTT. It yields the protein CARDPVGAPGDTDKLIF.

A note on this clone: This DNA's translation differs at residue 4 from TCRdb's protein, which comes from a much larger clone; a read error is likely, and the protein shown is translated from the DNA. This chain connects TRDV2 to TRDJ3; D perhaps matches TRDD2 (6 bases). Here the J gene was assigned by germline matching of the DNA, as TCRdb has none. Looked up from germline, CDR1 is GEAIGNYY and CDR2 is EKD. The CDR3 loop spans 19 amino acids. For the CDR3, the DNA is TGTGCCTGTGGCACCGTGTCCTACCCCTTCTCCTGGGACACCCGACAGATGTTTTTC. This encodes CACGTVSYPFSWDTRQMFF.

On this clone: A read error likely explains why the TCRdb protein, taken from a much larger clone, differs from this DNA's translation at residue 12; the protein shown is translated from the DNA. This chain links TRDV1 with TRDJ3; 10 bases match TRDD3. Assignment of the J gene here rests on matching the DNA to germline, because TCRdb gives none. V trimming: 5 bases; J trimming: 3 bases; junction bases outside the gene matches: 13. The CDR3 sequence is 20 residues long. Looked up from germline, CDR1 is TSWWSYY and CDR2 is QGS. The CDR3 DNA reads TGTGCTCTTGGGAAGGGAGTACTGGGGGATTACTTCTGGGACACCCGACAGATGTTTTTC. Amino acid sequence: CALGKGVLGDYFWDTRQMFF.

This clone was seen at least ten times. A far larger clone is off by one base, so a read error is likely. Other nucleotide sequences from this sample produce the same CDR3. The chain combines TRDV2 with TRDJ1; 7 bases align to TRDD3. Here the J gene came from matching the DNA to germline, since TCRdb omits it. V lost 3 bases to trimming and J lost 0 bases; unmatched junction nucleotides: 24. This CDR3 is built from 21 residues. Germline CDR1 is GEAIGNYY and CDR2 is EKD. This chain's CDR3 is CACDQGQLLGDHLSNTDKLIF. The CDR3 region has the DNA TGTGCCTGTGACCAGGGACAATTATTGGGGGACCACTTAAGTAACACCGATAAACTCATCTTT.

Note on this clone: TCRdb's listed protein matches a much larger clone and diverges from this DNA's translation at residue 8, likely through a read error; the protein shown comes from the DNA. V is TRDV1 and J is TRDJ1; maybe TRDD3 (6 bases). V lost 4 bases to trimming and J lost 8 bases, with 26 bases between them. The germline gives CDR1 TSWWSYY, CDR2 QGS. This CDR3 contains 17 residues. CDR3 region: CALGGRCAESGDKKLIF. The CDR3 coding sequence is TGTGCTCTTGGGGGACGTTGCGCCGAATCTGGGGACAAAAAACTCATCTTT.

Details on this clone: TCRdb lists the protein of a much larger clone for this DNA, which differs at residue 13, so this is likely a read error; the protein given here is translated from the DNA itself. The chain recombines TRDV2 with TRDJ1; 12 nucleotides agree with TRDD3. TCRdb records no J gene; here it was assigned by comparing the DNA to germline. CDR3 length equals 17 residues. From germline, CDR1 is GEAIGNYY and CDR2 EKD. CDR3: CACDTLGDTEDTNKLIF. The CDR3 region has the DNA TGTGCCTGTGACACTCTGGGGGATACGGAAGACACCAATAAACTCATCTTT.

The table lists this clone with a count of one. The V call is TRDV2, the J call TRDJ1, with 8 positions matching TRDD3. Assignment of the J gene here rests on matching the DNA to germline, because TCRdb gives none. The germline V gene encodes CDR1 GEAIGNYY and CDR2 EKD. V lost 3 bases, J lost 0 bases, and 11 bases stayed unmatched. The CDR3 runs to 17 residues. This CDR3 reads CACDSVLGIPYTDKLIF. The CDR3 DNA reads TGTGCCTGTGACTCGGTACTGGGGATACCTTACACCGATAAACTCATCTTT.